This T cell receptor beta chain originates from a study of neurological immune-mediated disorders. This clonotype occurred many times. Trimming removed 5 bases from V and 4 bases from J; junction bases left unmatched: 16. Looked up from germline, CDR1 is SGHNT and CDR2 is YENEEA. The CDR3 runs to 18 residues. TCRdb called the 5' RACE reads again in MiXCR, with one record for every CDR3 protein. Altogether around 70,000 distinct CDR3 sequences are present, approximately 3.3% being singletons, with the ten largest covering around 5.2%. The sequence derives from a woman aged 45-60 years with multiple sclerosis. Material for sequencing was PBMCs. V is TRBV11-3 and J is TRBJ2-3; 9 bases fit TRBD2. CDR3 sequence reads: CASSPSLLAGGWADTQYF. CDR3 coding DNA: TGTGCCAGCAGCCCCAGCCTACTAGCGGGTGGTTGGGCAGATACGCAGTATTTT.